The present entry profiles one T cell receptor beta chain with its context. No cognate antigen has been identified for it. No base quality information exists; no much larger clone differs at one position. The time point label, as the study defines it: baseline before first vaccination. Vaccinee samples came from UK trials COV001 and COV002, including a single-blind randomized controlled phase 2/3 trial of AZD1222 (ChAdOx1 nCoV-19) in healthy adults. Trial participant PBMC samples were collected at day 0 and day 28 after the second dose for TCRbeta chain sequencing. This entry is derived from a study of T cell responses to AZD1222 COVID-19 vaccine listed by TCRdb under 2021. The study in broad terms: AZD1222 recipients with second doses at about 4 weeks or about 12 weeks were pooled, because spike-specific TCR depth and breadth did not differ between schedules. TCR sequencing covered more than 230 trial participants: 200 to 220 given two doses of AZD1222 and some 25 given two doses of MenACWY control vaccine. Trial participants were enrolled into age subgroups of 18-55, 56-69 and 70-plus years, which contained around 150, 28 and 57 TCR-sequenced participants, respectively. The investigation overall reported the following: Conclusions about previously exposed vaccinees are limited because only six or seven AZD1222 recipients were SARS-CoV-2 seropositive at baseline. Because no samples from the day 14 peak response were available, repertoires could be characterized only after the peak T cell response. Most participants were white British and females outnumbered males, and the authors suggested that clonal diversity may have been underestimated. Nearly half of unique spike-specific TCRs reportedly recognized epitopes outside regions mutated in the B.1.351 and B.1.1.7 variants. The 56-69-year group was small, and its depth increase did not reach significance, likely because of low power. After two AZD1222 doses, spike-specific TCR breadth and depth were significantly higher than at day 0 and than in MenACWY recipients. The vaccine-associated CD4 TCRs covered the entire spike protein, and the dominant responses fell in regions 160-218 and 743-854.

There are 16 amino acids in the CDR3, from cysteine to phenylalanine inclusive. Just CDR3 DNA is preserved here, 48 bases in frame from base 1. As encoded in the germline V gene, CDR1 is SGHTS while CDR2 is YDEGEE. Deletion took 2 bases off V and 0 bases off J, with a span of 15 bases between the germline ends. The CDR3 regions of human TCRbeta chains were subjected to immunosequencing. The authors' pipeline ran thus. TCRs in the repertoires were matched against a reference library of SARS-CoV-2-specific TCRs that had been generated with the MIRA antigen-specificity platform. Breadth was defined as the fraction of unique TCRs that were SARS-CoV-2-associated, and depth was defined as the fraction of total T cells that were SARS-CoV-2-associated. Each spike-specific TCR was assigned to its reactive spike region and to a CD4 or CD8 class using the MIRA data. Log10-transformed breadth and depth values were compared by one-way ANOVA with Sidak's multiple comparisons tests. TCRdb's version of the immuneACCESS table is confined to in-frame rearrangements and falls short of the full clone set. An unresolved V gene accounts for under half of the shortfall where checked; the remainder is of unknown origin. The DNA gave D and trimming, while V, J and clone size come from that table. In this sample the table shows 90,000 to 110,000 clones, 82% of which occur a single time. Jointly, the top ten make up approximately 5% of the sample.

The material sequenced was peripheral blood, taken on day 0 of AZD1222 vaccination. The chain links TRBV5-8 with TRBJ2-7; the D element could tentatively be TRBD1 or TRBD2, as 5 bases agree for each. This receptor was obtained from an adult in good health. The CDR3 in this case is CASSFGTGSGSYEQYF. The DNA sequence is given as TGTGCCAGCAGCTTTGGGACGGGGTCGGGCTCCTACGAGCAGTACTTC. With all but the CDR3 taken from the reference TRBV5-8 and TRBJ2-7 genes, the full variable domain is: EAGVTQSPTHLIKTRGQQATLRCSPISGHTSVYWYQQALGLGLQFLLWYDEGEERNRGNFPPRFSGRQFPNYSSELNVNALELEDSALYLCASSFGTGSGSYEQYFGPGTRLTVT.